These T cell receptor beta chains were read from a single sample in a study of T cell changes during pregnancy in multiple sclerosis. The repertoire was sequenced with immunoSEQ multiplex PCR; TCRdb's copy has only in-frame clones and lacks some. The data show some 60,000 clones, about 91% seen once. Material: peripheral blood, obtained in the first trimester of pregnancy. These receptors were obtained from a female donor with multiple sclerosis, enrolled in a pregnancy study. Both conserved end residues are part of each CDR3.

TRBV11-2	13	CASSQTGNTEAFF
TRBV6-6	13	CASSGGGGNIQYF
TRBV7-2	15	CASSSAGAANTEAFF
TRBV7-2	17	CASSLFSGTGGNQPQHF
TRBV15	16	CATSGLVAGGTDTQYF
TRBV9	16	CASSVRAGPTYNEQFF
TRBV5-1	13	CASRRGSAGELFF
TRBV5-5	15	CASSLKSGGTYEQYF
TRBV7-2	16	CASSLYQGVGNEKLFF
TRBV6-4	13	CASSLDRDTEAFF
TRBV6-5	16	CASSYSRKVRSYEQYF
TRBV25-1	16	CASSERGGVYNSPLHF
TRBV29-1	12	CSVGLNNYGYTF
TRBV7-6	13	CASSLDTNQPQHF
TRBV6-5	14	CASKEGSANYGYTF
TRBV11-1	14	CASSTTGLTYEQYF
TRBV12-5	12	CASGGGGNEAFF
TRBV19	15	CASSIGQGVGYEQYF
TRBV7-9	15	CASSFIASGVYEQYF
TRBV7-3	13	CASSWGGGETQYF
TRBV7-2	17	CASSSTGQGSSYNEQFF
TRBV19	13	CASSIGRGAALHF
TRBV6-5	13	CASSRDREYGYTF
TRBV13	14	CASSPGVSGNTIYF
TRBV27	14	CASSQQGDNQPQHF
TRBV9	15	CASSEGTGGWTEAFF
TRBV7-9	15	CASSRATGGREKLFF
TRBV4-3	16	CASSPSSPDRVSGYTF
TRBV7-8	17	CASSLASQGLYNSPLHF
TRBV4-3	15	CASSQDGVGDREAFF
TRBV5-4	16	CASSFFGRRSNEKLFF
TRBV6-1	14	CASSVAISYNEQFF
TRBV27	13	CASSFPSTDTQYF
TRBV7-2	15	CASSSRASGANVLTF
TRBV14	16	CASSQDWRGGNNEQFF
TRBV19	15	CASSLRTQMNTEAFF
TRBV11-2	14	CASSRTGGLYEQYF
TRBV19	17	CASTIGQGWFSNTEAFF
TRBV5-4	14	CASSLGDRAGAQYF
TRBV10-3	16	CAINTGKGSGTDTQYF
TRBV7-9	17	CASSKSAPGSWNSPLHF
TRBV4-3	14	CASSQTGLGYEQFF
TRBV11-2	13	CASSFVLQETQYF
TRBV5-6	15	CASSSTDPYGETQYF
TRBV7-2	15	CASSTRTGEQETQYF
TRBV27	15	CASSPRQGSNEKLFF
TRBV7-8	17	CASSPWIPASGEETQYF
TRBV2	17	CASSQAMTGGPQETQYF
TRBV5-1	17	CASSLPRLAGADNEQFF
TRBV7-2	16	CASSLTSGGAQETQYF